These 12 T cell receptor beta chains came from one sample sequenced in a study of shared T cell receptors in the human thymus. Sequenced by immunoSEQ multiplex PCR; TCRdb stores in-frame clones only, minus some. The sample consists of about 660,000 clones, approximately 88% of them appearing once. The sample was also reused in another study, on human thymus T cells.

Input material: thymocytes. These receptors all come from a boy younger than two with a congenital heart defect.

The chain recombines TRBV7-2 with TRBJ1-2; 8 nucleotides match TRBD1. The CDR3 spans 16 residues. The germline V gene has CDR1 SGHTA and CDR2 FQGNSA. V was clipped by 1 base and J by 4 bases; unmatched bases: 8. The CDR3 here is CASSLGGQANPYGYTF. In nucleotides, the CDR3 is TGTGCCAGCAGCTTAGGGGGACAGGCGAATCCCTATGGCTACACCTTC. Using reference TRBV7-2 and TRBJ1-2 for the parts outside the CDR3, the full variable domain is GAGVSQSPSNKVTEKGKDVELRCDPISGHTALYWYRQSLGQGLEFLIYFQGNSAPDKSGLPSDRFSAERTGGSVSTLTIQRTQQEDSAVYLCASSLGGQANPYGYTFGSGTRLTVV.

The chain carries TRBV7-6 and TRBJ1-4; D is perhaps TRBD1 (5 bases). The CDR3 has 17 amino acids. The ends were cut back, 2 bases at V and 2 bases at J, with 15 bases in the middle. Germline V CDR1 and CDR2: SGHVS, FNYEAQ. The DNA of the CDR3 is TGTGCCAGCAGCTTAAGTCGCCAGGGTTTGACTAATGAAAAACTGTTTTTT. Residues: CASSLSRQGLTNEKLFF.

This chain joins TRBV29-1 and TRBJ1-1, with D hard to call. Germline values: CDR1 SQVTM, CDR2 ANQGSEA. Trimming removed 0 bases from V and 2 bases from J, with 10 bases in between. CDR3 length: 14 amino acids. CDR3 loop: CSVEDGLPNTEAFF. The CDR3 nucleotides are TGCAGCGTTGAAGATGGGCTCCCCAACACTGAAGCTTTCTTT.

J is TRBJ2-7 and V is TRBV25-1; perhaps TRBD2 as D (6 bases). Germline values: CDR1 MGHDK, CDR2 SYGVNS. The CDR3 is 14 amino acids. V lost 5 bases, J lost 3 bases, and 14 bases lay in between. The CDR3 region has the DNA TGTGCCAGCAGTCTTTCGGGACTCCTCTACGAGCAGTACTTC. As protein: CASSLSGLLYEQYF.

In its sample, this clone was seen a few times. The chain links TRBV4-1 to TRBJ2-3; TRBD2 matches 11 bases. V trimming: 3 bases; J trimming: 3 bases; junction bases outside the gene matches: 5. This CDR3 spans 16 amino acids. CDR1 is MGHRA and CDR2 is YSYEKL in the germline V gene. In DNA, the CDR3 is TGCGCCAGCAGCCACCGACTAGCGGGAACGACAGATACGCAGTATTTT. It codes for CASSHRLAGTTDTQYF.

This clone appeared a single time. The J gene is TRBJ2-1, the V gene TRBV29-1; 7 bases align to TRBD2. The CDR3 length is 16 residues. Trimming took 7 bases from V and 8 from J; bases not matched to a gene: 20. Germline lookup yields CDR1 SQVTM and CDR2 ANQGSEA. The CDR3 reads CSAAIRRSEAGHEQFF. The CDR3 DNA reads as TGCAGCGCCGCTATTAGGAGGAGTGAAGCGGGACATGAGCAGTTCTTC.

In its sample, this clone was seen once. The genes are TRBV5-1 and TRBJ2-1, with D unresolved. The CDR3 totals 14 residues. The germline V gene has CDR1 SGHRS and CDR2 YFSETQ. Trimming stripped 3 bases from V and 0 bases from J, with 7 bases between. In DNA form, the CDR3 reads TGCGCCAGCAGCTGGCGACACTCCTACAATGAGCAGTTCTTC. Protein product: CASSWRHSYNEQFF.

This rearrangement joins TRBV5-8 to TRBJ2-5, with TRBD2 matching over 9 bases. The ends lost 5 bases at V and 7 bases at J; junction bases unmatched: 6. CDR1 and CDR2 (germline): SGHTS, YDEGEE. The CDR3 spans 13 residues. Here the CDR3 reads CASRGGTSRTQYF. The CDR3 DNA reads as TGTGCCAGCAGAGGCGGGACTAGCCGGACCCAGTACTTC. Full variable domain (outside the CDR3, taken from reference TRBV5-8 and TRBJ2-5): EAGVTQSPTHLIKTRGQQATLRCSPISGHTSVYWYQQALGLGLQFLLWYDEGEERNRGNFPPRFSGRQFPNYSSELNVNALELEDSALYLCASRGGTSRTQYFGPGTRLLVL.

This sequence joins TRBV9 and TRBJ2-1, with 10 bases lining up with TRBD2. J lost 3 bases, V lost 0 bases, and 12 bases had no gene match. CDR1 is SGDLS and CDR2 is YYNGEE in the germline V gene. This CDR3 has 19 amino acids. CDR3 nucleotides: TGTGCCAGCAGCGTAGCTCCGGCTAGCGGGAGTAGGGGCTACAATGAGCAGTTCTTC. This encodes CASSVAPASGSRGYNEQFF.

The chain couples TRBV4-2 to TRBJ1-3; D possibly corresponds to TRBD1 (5 bases). Germline loops: CDR1 LGHNA, CDR2 YNFKEQ. The length of the CDR3 is 17 residues. V gave up 1 base and J gave up 0 bases, with 13 bases separating them. The CDR3 loop reads CASSQGGRVFSGNTIYF. CDR3 in DNA: TGTGCCAGCAGCCAAGGAGGCAGGGTGTTCTCTGGAAACACCATATATTTT.

The rearrangement uses TRBV18 and TRBJ2-1; the match to TRBD1 covers 7 bases. The germline V gene encodes CDR1 KGHSH and CDR2 LQKENI. This CDR3 spans 15 amino acids. V lost 2 bases and J lost 2; bases outside the gene matches: 3. This chain's CDR3 is CASSPWGQTYNEQFF. For the CDR3, the DNA is TGTGCCAGCTCACCATGGGGACAGACCTACAATGAGCAGTTCTTC. Full variable domain (remainder filled in from reference TRBV18 and TRBJ2-1): NAGVMQNPRHLVRRRGQEARLRCSPMKGHSHVYWYRQLPEEGLKFMVYLQKENIIDESGMPKERFSAEFPKEGPSILRIQQVVRGDSAAYFCASSPWGQTYNEQFFGPGTRLTVL.

This rearrangement joins TRBV6-1 to TRBJ1-2; TRBD1 matches at 7 bases. V trimming: 7 bases; J trimming: 0 bases; junction bases outside the gene matches: 8. Germline CDR1 is MNHNS and CDR2 is SASEGT. This CDR3 is built from 15 residues. The CDR3 sequence is CASKGDSPANYGYTF. The CDR3 DNA reads TGTGCCAGCAAGGGGGACAGCCCAGCTAACTATGGCTACACCTTC.